This TCR beta chain is from a study of a mutant IDH1 vaccine in newly diagnosed glioma. Study-level background: Treated patients, about 62% male and about 38% female, averaged roughly 40 years of age. General observations from the study: Immune responses induced by vaccination arose in 90% to 95% of the patients.

TCRdb's table, derived via immunoSEQ multiplex PCR, lists solely in-frame clones and lacks some. The sample has around 60,000 clones, 80% to 90% seen once. Stated time point: week 35, safety follow-up. In every dose of vaccine, 300 ug of mutant IDH1 20-mer peptide was given alongside topical imiquimod. CDR1 and CDR2 (germline): LGHNA, YNFKEQ. The V and J ends lost 4 bases and 2 bases, in that order; junction bases with no gene match: 8. This CDR3 comprises 18 residues. A note on this clone: Antigen: not known.

This receptor was obtained from a man aged 35 to 55 with glioma. The chain employs TRBV4-2 and TRBJ2-6, with 10 bases lining up with TRBD2. Specimen: PBMCs, collected from a glioma patient whose treatment included an IDH1 peptide vaccine. The CDR3 region has the DNA TGTGCCAGCAGCCCCCATCAGCGGGGGGGCACTGGGGCCAACGTCCTGACTTTC. Residues: CASSPHQRGGTGANVLTF.